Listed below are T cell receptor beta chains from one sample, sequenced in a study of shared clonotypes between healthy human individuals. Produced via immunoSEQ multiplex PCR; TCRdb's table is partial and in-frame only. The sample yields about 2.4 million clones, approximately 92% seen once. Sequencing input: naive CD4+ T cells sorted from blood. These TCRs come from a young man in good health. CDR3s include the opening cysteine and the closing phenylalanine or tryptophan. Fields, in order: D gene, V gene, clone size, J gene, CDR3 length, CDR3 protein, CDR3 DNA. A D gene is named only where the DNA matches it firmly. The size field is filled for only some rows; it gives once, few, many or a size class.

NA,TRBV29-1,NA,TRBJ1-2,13,CSVGDTANYGYTF,TGCAGCGTTGGTGACACAGCTAACTATGGCTACACCTTC
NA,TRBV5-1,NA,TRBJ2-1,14,CASSQGTIYNEQFF,TGCGCCAGCAGCCAGGGGACAATATACAATGAGCAGTTCTTC
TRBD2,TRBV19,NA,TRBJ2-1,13,CASSSGGEGEQFF,TGTGCCAGTAGTAGCGGGGGGGAGGGTGAGCAGTTCTTC
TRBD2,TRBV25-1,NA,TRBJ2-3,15,CASRVAGGGPDTQYF,TGTGCCAGCAGAGTAGCGGGAGGTGGGCCAGATACGCAGTATTTT
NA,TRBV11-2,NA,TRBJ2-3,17,CASSFPRGDRLTDTQYF,TGTGCCAGCAGCTTCCCCCGAGGGGACCGGCTAACAGATACGCAGTATTTT
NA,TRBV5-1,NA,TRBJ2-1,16,CASSPRTMSSYNEQFF,TGCGCCAGCAGCCCCCGGACTATGAGCTCCTACAATGAGCAGTTCTTC
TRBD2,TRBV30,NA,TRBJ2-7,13,CAWSTSGGRGQYF,TGTGCCTGGAGCACTAGCGGAGGGAGGGGGCAGTACTTC
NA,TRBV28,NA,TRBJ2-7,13,CASSLDRSHEQYF,TGTGCCAGCAGTTTAGACAGGTCGCACGAGCAGTACTTC
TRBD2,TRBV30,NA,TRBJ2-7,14,CAWSVSGRGYEQYF,TGTGCCTGGAGTGTTAGCGGGAGGGGATACGAGCAGTACTTC
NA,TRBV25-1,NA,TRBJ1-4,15,CASSNPLSAGEKLFF,TGTGCCAGCAGTAACCCCCTCTCTGCGGGAGAAAAACTGTTTTTT
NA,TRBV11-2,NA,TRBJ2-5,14,CASSLAARFETQYF,TGTGCCAGCAGCTTAGCCGCTAGATTTGAGACCCAGTACTTC
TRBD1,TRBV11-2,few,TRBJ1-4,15,CASSLSGGVNEKLFF,TGTGCCAGCAGCTTATCAGGGGGCGTGAATGAAAAACTGTTTTTT
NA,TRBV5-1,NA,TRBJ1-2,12,CASSRDNYGYTF,TGCGCCAGCAGCCGGGACAACTATGGCTACACCTTC
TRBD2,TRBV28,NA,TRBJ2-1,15,CASRGSGGPYNEQFF,TGTGCCAGCAGGGGAAGCGGGGGGCCGTACAATGAGCAGTTCTTC
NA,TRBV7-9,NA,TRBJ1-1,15,CASSLGAGLNTEAFF,TGTGCCAGCAGCTTAGGGGCAGGGCTGAACACTGAAGCTTTCTTT
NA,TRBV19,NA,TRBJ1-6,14,CATLSGGTNSPLHF,TGTGCCACCCTAAGCGGGGGAACGAATTCACCCCTCCACTTT
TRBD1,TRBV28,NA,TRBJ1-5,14,CASRIGTDNQPQHF,TGTGCCAGCAGAATTGGGACAGACAATCAGCCCCAGCATTTT
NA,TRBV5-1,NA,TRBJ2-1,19,CASSFSAGNIKEPNNEQFF,TGCGCCAGCAGCTTTTCGGCCGGTAATATCAAAGAGCCGAACAATGAGCAGTTCTTC
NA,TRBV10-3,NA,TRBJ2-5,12,CAISESEGRQYF,TGTGCCATCAGTGAGTCGGAGGGGCGCCAGTACTTC
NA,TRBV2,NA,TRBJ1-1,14,CASRVWIPSTEAFF,TGTGCCAGCAGGGTCTGGATCCCTAGCACTGAAGCTTTCTTT
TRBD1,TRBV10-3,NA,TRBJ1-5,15,CAISDVGGGDQPQHF,TGTGCCATCAGTGACGTTGGAGGGGGCGATCAGCCCCAGCATTTT
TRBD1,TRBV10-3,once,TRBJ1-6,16,CAISKDRGSNNSPLHF,TGTGCCATCAGTAAAGACAGGGGGAGCAATAATTCACCCCTCCACTTT
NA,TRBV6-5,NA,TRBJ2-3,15,CASRGLTTDTDTQYF,TGTGCCAGCAGGGGGCTCACGACAGACACAGATACGCAGTATTTT
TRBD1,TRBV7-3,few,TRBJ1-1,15,CASSPRQGMGTEAFF,TGTGCCAGCAGCCCCAGACAGGGGATGGGCACTGAAGCTTTCTTT
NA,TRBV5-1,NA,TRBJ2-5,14,CASSPQWSQETQYF,TGCGCCAGCAGCCCCCAGTGGTCCCAAGAGACCCAGTACTTC
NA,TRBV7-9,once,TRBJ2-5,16,CASSPRGTALGETQYF,TGTGCCAGCAGCCCGAGAGGGACGGCCCTGGGGGAGACCCAGTACTTC